A selection of T cell receptor beta chains follows, all from one sample in a study of CD8 T cells in ankylosing spondylitis. In TCRdb, the 5' RACE reads were re-called with MiXCR into one record per CDR3 protein. The top ten hold around 6.8% of the sample, which has fewer than 650,000 distinct CDR3 sequences, 10% to 15% seen once. Material: blood, either unsorted or a sorted T cell fraction (not recorded which). The source is a male donor with ankylosing spondylitis. Each CDR3 is given with its conserved first and last residue. D genes are given only for firm matches. Expanded clones are given a class, and other clones once, few, many or no size at all.

d_gene: TRBD2
v_gene: TRBV9
abundance: few
j_gene: TRBJ2-3
CDR3nt: TGTGCCAGCAGCCCCCGCAGTATGGCGGGAGGCCGTGCAGATACGCAGTATTTT
CDR3aa: CASSPRSMAGGRADTQYF

d_gene: .
v_gene: TRBV6-2/TRBV6-3
abundance: .
j_gene: TRBJ2-3
CDR3nt: TGTGCCAGCAGTTACGAAACAGGAAGGCGCACAGATACGCAGTATTTT
CDR3aa: CASSYETGRRTDTQYF

d_gene: TRBD1
v_gene: TRBV11-2
abundance: few
j_gene: TRBJ2-1
CDR3nt: TGTGCCAGCAGCTTATGGGACAGGGGGTGGGATGAGCAGTTCTTC
CDR3aa: CASSLWDRGWDEQFF

d_gene: TRBD2
v_gene: TRBV7-9
abundance: few
j_gene: TRBJ2-3
CDR3nt: TGTGCCAGCAGCTTAGATTGGGGGAGGGCCGATACGCAGTATTTT
CDR3aa: CASSLDWGRADTQYF

d_gene: .
v_gene: TRBV3-1
abundance: many
j_gene: TRBJ2-3
CDR3nt: TGTGCCAGCAGCTCCCGACTCCAGAGAGGAACAGATACGCAGTATTTT
CDR3aa: CASSSRLQRGTDTQYF

d_gene: .
v_gene: TRBV15
abundance: .
j_gene: TRBJ1-1
CDR3nt: TGTGCCACCAGCAGAGGACACCAGTTTGACACTGAAGCTTTCTTT
CDR3aa: CATSRGHQFDTEAFF

d_gene: .
v_gene: TRBV7-2
abundance: many
j_gene: TRBJ2-7
CDR3nt: TGTGCCAGCAGCTTAGGGGCTAGTTCCGAGCAGTACTTC
CDR3aa: CASSLGASSEQYF

d_gene: .
v_gene: TRBV27
abundance: .
j_gene: TRBJ1-1
CDR3nt: TGTGCCAGCAGTTTCCGGACGGCCCAGAACACTGAAGCTTTCTTT
CDR3aa: CASSFRTAQNTEAFF

d_gene: .
v_gene: TRBV29-1
abundance: many
j_gene: TRBJ1-3
CDR3nt: TGCAGCGTTGAAGATCGCGGCAGGGGCTCTGGAAACACCATATATTTT
CDR3aa: CSVEDRGRGSGNTIYF

d_gene: .
v_gene: TRBV11-1
abundance: few
j_gene: TRBJ2-6
CDR3nt: TGTGCCAGCAGCTTTCCCCGCAGAACTAACTCTGGGGCCAACGTCCTGACTTTC
CDR3aa: CASSFPRRTNSGANVLTF

d_gene: .
v_gene: TRBV11-2
abundance: few
j_gene: TRBJ2-7
CDR3nt: TGTGCCAGCAGCTTAGCGGGGGGCTACCTCTACGAGCAGTACTTC
CDR3aa: CASSLAGGYLYEQYF

d_gene: TRBD1
v_gene: TRBV7-9
abundance: many
j_gene: TRBJ1-1
CDR3nt: TGTGCCAGCAGCGACGGGACAGCCATGAACACTGAAGCTTTCTTT
CDR3aa: CASSDGTAMNTEAFF

d_gene: TRBD2
v_gene: TRBV24-1
abundance: .
j_gene: TRBJ2-7
CDR3nt: TGTGCCTCCGGAGCGGGAGCCCCCCTCTACGAGCAGTACTTC
CDR3aa: CASGAGAPLYEQYF

d_gene: TRBD2
v_gene: TRBV14
abundance: .
j_gene: TRBJ2-1
CDR3nt: TGTGCCAGCACCGCCAAGTTAGCGGGAGGTATGAATGAGCAGTTCTTC
CDR3aa: CASTAKLAGGMNEQFF

d_gene: TRBD2
v_gene: TRBV5-1
abundance: .
j_gene: TRBJ2-1
CDR3nt: TGCGCCAGCAGCCCGGGACTAGCGGGAGTAGTTGATGAGCAGTTCTTC
CDR3aa: CASSPGLAGVVDEQFF

d_gene: .
v_gene: TRBV12-3/TRBV12-4
abundance: .
j_gene: TRBJ2-7
CDR3nt: TGTGCCAGCAGACCCAGGGAGAGCTCCTACGAGCAGTACTTC
CDR3aa: CASRPRESSYEQYF

d_gene: TRBD1
v_gene: TRBV5-1
abundance: .
j_gene: TRBJ2-1
CDR3nt: TGCGCCAGCAGTAGGGGGCAGCTTTACAATGAGCAGTTCTTC
CDR3aa: CASSRGQLYNEQFF

d_gene: TRBD2
v_gene: TRBV4-1
abundance: .
j_gene: TRBJ2-3
CDR3nt: TGCGCCAGCAGCCAAGATCCTAGCGGGAGGGCGTTTACAGATACGCAGTATTTT
CDR3aa: CASSQDPSGRAFTDTQYF

d_gene: .
v_gene: TRBV5-1
abundance: few
j_gene: TRBJ2-1
CDR3nt: TGCGCCAGCAGCTCAGCGGTAGCGGAGATCAATGAGCAGTTCTTC
CDR3aa: CASSSAVAEINEQFF

d_gene: TRBD2
v_gene: TRBV20-1
abundance: few
j_gene: TRBJ2-5
CDR3nt: TGCAGTGCCCCCCTCTGGGAGGGGCAAGAGACCCAGTACTTC
CDR3aa: CSAPLWEGQETQYF

d_gene: TRBD2
v_gene: TRBV3-1
abundance: few
j_gene: TRBJ2-1
CDR3nt: TGTGCCAGCAGCCAAGGAGGGACCCGAGCGGGAGGCTCCTACAATGAGCAGTTCTTC
CDR3aa: CASSQGGTRAGGSYNEQFF

d_gene: .
v_gene: TRBV5-1
abundance: few
j_gene: TRBJ2-1
CDR3nt: TGCGCCAGCAGCCTCGGGGCAGAGGACGATGAGCAGTTCTTC
CDR3aa: CASSLGAEDDEQFF

d_gene: .
v_gene: TRBV11-2
abundance: few
j_gene: TRBJ1-5
CDR3nt: TGTGCCAGCAGCTCGAGGGGGGGGTTTCAGCATTTT
CDR3aa: CASSSRGGFQHF

d_gene: TRBD2
v_gene: TRBV4-1
abundance: few
j_gene: TRBJ2-1
CDR3nt: TGCGCCAGCAGCCAAGGGGGGACTAGCGGGAGAGGGGAGCAGTTCTTC
CDR3aa: CASSQGGTSGRGEQFF

d_gene: .
v_gene: TRBV7-9
abundance: few
j_gene: TRBJ1-6
CDR3nt: TGTGCCAGCAGCTTAGCGCGGGGACCCTGGGGTTCACCCCTCCACTTT
CDR3aa: CASSLARGPWGSPLHF

d_gene: TRBD1
v_gene: TRBV12-3/TRBV12-4
abundance: few
j_gene: TRBJ2-7
CDR3nt: TGTGCCAGCAGGGGGACAGGGGGAACCTACGAGCAGTACTTC
CDR3aa: CASRGTGGTYEQYF

d_gene: TRBD1
v_gene: TRBV20-1
abundance: few
j_gene: TRBJ1-2
CDR3nt: TGCAGTGCTAGAGATCTGAGACAGGGGGCCATTGGCTACACCTTC
CDR3aa: CSARDLRQGAIGYTF

d_gene: .
v_gene: TRBV9
abundance: .
j_gene: TRBJ1-3
CDR3nt: TGTGCCAGCAGCTCTTCAGACCGTGTGCCAAGGAACACCATATATTTT
CDR3aa: CASSSSDRVPRNTIYF

d_gene: .
v_gene: TRBV12-3/TRBV12-4
abundance: many
j_gene: TRBJ1-1
CDR3nt: TGTGCCAGCAGCCGGGGGAGTTTTCGCGCTGAAGCTTTCTTT
CDR3aa: CASSRGSFRAEAFF

d_gene: .
v_gene: TRBV21-1
abundance: .
j_gene: TRBJ2-3
CDR3nt: TGTGCCAGCAGCAATTGGGGAGAAAGATGCACAGATACGCAGTATTTT
CDR3aa: CASSNWGERCTDTQYF

d_gene: TRBD2
v_gene: TRBV10-3
abundance: many
j_gene: TRBJ2-6
CDR3nt: TGTGCCATCAGAGTAGGACTAGCGGGAGCCTCTGGGGCCAACGTCCTGACTTTC
CDR3aa: CAIRVGLAGASGANVLTF

d_gene: .
v_gene: TRBV18
abundance: few
j_gene: TRBJ1-1
CDR3nt: TGTGCCAGCTCACCCTCTCTAGTAGGTACGGGTGAAGCTTTCTTT
CDR3aa: CASSPSLVGTGEAFF

d_gene: TRBD2
v_gene: TRBV2
abundance: few
j_gene: TRBJ2-1
CDR3nt: TGTGCCAGCAGTGTAGGGCTAGCGGAGGAGCAGTTCTTC
CDR3aa: CASSVGLAEEQFF

d_gene: TRBD2
v_gene: TRBV24-1
abundance: .
j_gene: TRBJ2-2
CDR3nt: TGTGCCACCAGTGATTTGCCGGGACTAGCCGCAACCGGGGAGCTGTTTTTT
CDR3aa: CATSDLPGLAATGELFF

d_gene: TRBD1
v_gene: TRBV12-3/TRBV12-4
abundance: few
j_gene: TRBJ1-2
CDR3nt: TGTGCCAGCAGTGACACCGGGACAGGGGGCAACTATGGCTACACCTTC
CDR3aa: CASSDTGTGGNYGYTF

d_gene: TRBD1
v_gene: TRBV20-1
abundance: .
j_gene: TRBJ1-2
CDR3nt: TGCAGTGCTAGGTCACAGGGGGCCTATGGCTACACCTTC
CDR3aa: CSARSQGAYGYTF

d_gene: .
v_gene: TRBV16
abundance: .
j_gene: TRBJ2-7
CDR3nt: TGTGCCAGCAACCCTGGCGGGGGCGAGGACGAGCAGTACTTC
CDR3aa: CASNPGGGEDEQYF

d_gene: TRBD2
v_gene: TRBV28
abundance: .
j_gene: TRBJ2-1
CDR3nt: TGTGCCAGCAGCCCTGGGGCTAGCGGGAGAGTTCGGTTCTTC
CDR3aa: CASSPGASGRVRFF

d_gene: .
v_gene: TRBV18
abundance: few
j_gene: TRBJ2-2
CDR3nt: TGTGCCAGCTCACCCCGGGATCCCGGGAGCGGGGAGCTGTTTTTT
CDR3aa: CASSPRDPGSGELFF

d_gene: .
v_gene: TRBV5-1
abundance: few
j_gene: TRBJ2-3
CDR3nt: TGCGCCAGCAGCTTGTTCGGGAGTACAGATACGCAGTATTTT
CDR3aa: CASSLFGSTDTQYF

d_gene: .
v_gene: TRBV12-3/TRBV12-4
abundance: many
j_gene: TRBJ2-1
CDR3nt: TGTGCCAGCAGTTTACGGGGGCTGAATGAGCAGTTCTTC
CDR3aa: CASSLRGLNEQFF

d_gene: TRBD1
v_gene: TRBV6-5
abundance: few
j_gene: TRBJ2-3
CDR3nt: TGTGCCAGCAGTTACCCCGGGACAGGGGAAGATACGCAGTATTTT
CDR3aa: CASSYPGTGEDTQYF